The T cell receptor (beta chain) under discussion was sequenced for a study of blood T cell repertoires in COVID-19. Sequenced by immunoSEQ multiplex PCR; TCRdb stores in-frame clones only, minus some. The sample lists about 160,000 clones, 75% to 90% occurring once. The V gene's germline CDR1 is SGDLS and CDR2 YYNGEE. CDR3 length: 15 amino acids. V was trimmed by 3 bases and J by 1 base, leaving 11 bases between them. This sequence originates from a human donor in a cohort sampled during active COVID-19. The rearrangement uses TRBV9 and TRBJ1-3, with unresolved D. Sequenced material: peripheral blood. The CDR3 loop is CASSGGARSGNTIYF. The CDR3 DNA sequence: TGTGCCAGCAGCGGGGGAGCAAGATCTGGAAACACCATATATTTT.